Below are 16 T cell receptor beta chains sequenced from a single sample in a study of T-cell memory formation after mild COVID-19. TCRdb used MiXCR to reprocess the 5' RACE reads, holding one entry per CDR3 protein. The sample has 470,000 or so distinct CDR3 sequences, around a sixth seen once. Specimen: PBMCs or a T cell subset sorted from them (not recorded which). These receptors were taken from an adult woman who had mild COVID-19 (a few samples of this study predate the infection). Cell type and time point are not known.

CDR3 amino acids: CASSADGSNTEAFF. The CDR3 nucleotides are TGTGCCAGCAGCGCGGACGGGTCTAACACTGAAGCTTTCTTT. The chain couples TRBV9 to TRBJ1-1; the D is unclear. The CDR3 contains 14 residues. Between the trimmed V and J ends, which lost 3 bases and 2 bases, there was a span of 11 bases. CDR1 is SGDLS and CDR2 is YYNGEE in the germline V gene.

The CDR3 reads CASSPRAGIDTQYF. CDR3 DNA: TGTGCCAGCAGCCCGCGAGCGGGAATAGATACGCAGTATTTT. The rearrangement joins TRBV7-9 to TRBJ2-3; 7 bases agree with TRBD2. V lost 5 bases and J lost 5; bases outside the gene matches: 7. The CDR3 has 14 residues. Germline V gives CDR1 SEHNR, CDR2 FQNEAQ (reference sequence).

The chain links TRBV24-1 to TRBJ2-1, with 10 bases matching TRBD2. The CDR3 sequence is 16 residues long. The germline CDR1 and CDR2 sequences are KGHDR and SFDVKD. V lost 6 bases and J lost 12; bases outside the gene matches: 16. In DNA form, the CDR3 reads TGTGCCACCAGTAAGGGGGGGCTAGCGGGAGTGAGTGGGCAGTTCTTC. Amino acids: CATSKGGLAGVSGQFF.

This chain uses TRBV24-1 with TRBJ2-1, with a weak D call TRBD2 (7 bases). V was trimmed by 3 bases and J by 2 bases, leaving 16 bases between them. The V gene's germline CDR1 is KGHDR and CDR2 SFDVKD. This CDR3 contains 17 residues. CDR3 sequence reads: CATSDRGGTTAYNEQFF. The CDR3 DNA reads TGTGCCACCAGTGATAGGGGGGGGACTACCGCCTACAATGAGCAGTTCTTC.

This clonotype was counted only a few times. The chain combines TRBV6-2 or TRBV6-3 with TRBJ1-5; 9 nucleotides align to TRBD1. The trim removed 4 bases at V and 7 bases at J, leaving 11 bases unmatched. Germline V gene data show CDR1 as MNHEY and CDR2 as SVGEGT. The CDR3 is 16 residues long. The CDR3 sequence is CASSFRDRVLTQPQHF. The CDR3, as DNA: TGTGCCAGCAGTTTCCGGGACAGGGTTTTAACCCAGCCCCAGCATTTT.

In this sample, this clonotype turned up many times. The chain is built from TRBV12-3 or TRBV12-4 and TRBJ2-1, with 9 nucleotides matching TRBD2. CDR3 length equals 17 residues. V was clipped by 2 bases and J by 7 bases; unmatched bases: 12. The CDR3: CASSLTYMVAGANEQFF. The CDR3 nucleotides are TGTGCCAGCAGTTTAACGTATATGGTAGCGGGAGCAAATGAGCAGTTCTTC.

This clonotype was observed a few times. The chain carries TRBV4-1 and TRBJ2-1, with 10 nucleotides matching TRBD2. The CDR3 loop spans 17 amino acids. Germline CDR1 reads MGHRA; CDR2 reads YSYEKL. With V trimmed by 5 bases and J by 2 bases, 9 bases remained unmatched. CDR3 region: CASSLAGGWGTYNEQFF. CDR3 nucleotides: TGCGCCAGCAGCTTAGCGGGAGGATGGGGTACCTACAATGAGCAGTTCTTC.

This clonotype has a count of ten or more. This chain links TRBV9 with TRBJ2-7, with 11 bases that match TRBD1. V shed 5 bases, J shed 3 bases, and the junction held 4 bases outside the gene matches. The germline gives CDR1 SGDLS, CDR2 YYNGEE. This CDR3 is built from 14 residues. The CDR3 sequence: CASSTGTGGYEQYF. CDR3 nucleotides: TGTGCCAGCAGTACCGGGACAGGGGGCTACGAGCAGTACTTC. Together with reference TRBV9 and TRBJ2-7, the CDR3 gives the full variable domain: DSGVTQTPKHLITATGQRVTLRCSPRSGDLSVYWYQQSLDQGLQFLIQYYNGEERAKGNILERFSAQQFPDLHSELNLSSLELGDSALYFCASSTGTGGYEQYFGPGTRLTVT.

This clonotype was found a few times. V usage is TRBV6-2 or TRBV6-3 and J usage is TRBJ2-1; the D gene is possibly TRBD1 (6 bases). Germline V gene lookup returns CDR1 MNHEY and CDR2 SVGEGT. Trimming removed 9 bases from V and 0 bases from J, with 12 bases in between. This CDR3 is built from 14 residues. The CDR3 DNA reads TGTGCCAGTAACAGGGTCGGCTCCTACAATGAGCAGTTCTTC. Translating gives CASNRVGSYNEQFF.

This clonotype was seen a few times. The chain uses TRBV7-2 and TRBJ1-2; no clear D gene. With 5 bases removed from V and 3 bases from J, the gap between germline ends came to 7 bases. This CDR3 has 12 residues. CDR1 is SGHTA, CDR2 FQGNSA, per germline. The chain's CDR3 is CASSPGHYGYTF. CDR3 sequence (DNA): TGTGCCAGCAGCCCCGGACACTATGGCTACACCTTC.

This clonotype was recorded a few times. The V gene is TRBV10-3, the J gene TRBJ2-3; 11 nucleotides line up with TRBD2. Germline V gives CDR1 ENHRY, CDR2 SYGVKD. The CDR3 is made up of 15 amino acids. J was trimmed by 5 bases and V by 7 bases; bases with no gene match: 8. For the CDR3, the DNA is TGTGCCATCAACGCACTAGCGGGAGTCGGAGATACGCAGTATTTT. Its protein product is CAINALAGVGDTQYF.

V and J are TRBV20-1 and TRBJ1-5, with TRBD1 as a possible D gene (5 bases). The CDR3 loop spans 14 amino acids. Between the trimmed V and J ends, which lost 5 bases and 4 bases, there was a span of 15 bases. From germline, CDR1 is DFQATT and CDR2 SNEGSKA (reference sequence). CDR3 in amino acids: CSAPKQGLNQPQHF. CDR3 DNA: TGCAGTGCTCCCAAGCAGGGACTGAATCAGCCCCAGCATTTT.

The V gene is TRBV5-1, the J gene TRBJ2-5; TRBD1 or TRBD2 may be the D gene (5 bases each). CDR1 and CDR2 from the germline V gene are SGHRS and YFSETQ. Between the trimmed V and J ends, which lost 4 bases and 1 base, there was a span of 11 bases. The CDR3 length is 14 residues. DNA of the CDR3: TGCGCCAGCAGCGTCGCCGGGGCCCAAGAGACCCAGTACTTC. Encoded protein: CASSVAGAQETQYF. The full variable domain, its missing parts supplied by reference TRBV5-1 and TRBJ2-5, is KAGVTQTPRYLIKTRGQQVTLSCSPISGHRSVSWYQQTPGQGLQFLFEYFSETQRNKGNFPGRFSGRQFSNSRSEMNVSTLELGDSALYLCASSVAGAQETQYFGPGTRLLVL.

There are a few counts of this clonotype. The gene calls are TRBV27 and TRBJ1-2; TRBD1 aligns across 8 bases. This CDR3 has 14 residues. J was trimmed by 8 bases and V by 3 bases; bases with no gene match: 8. Germline CDR1 reads MNHEY; CDR2 reads SMNVEV (reference sequence). In nucleotides, the CDR3 is TGTGCCAGCAGTTTGAGGACAGGGATATACGGCTACACCTTC. It yields the protein CASSLRTGIYGYTF.

This clonotype was observed a few times. The genes are TRBV6-5 and TRBJ1-2, with TRBD1 as a possible D gene (5 bases). This CDR3 has 15 amino acids. CDR1 is MNHEY and CDR2 is SVGAGI in the germline V gene. V shed 6 bases and J shed 4 bases, with 18 bases lying between them. The CDR3 sequence is CASRGSEPGVYGYTF. Written as DNA, the CDR3 is TGTGCCAGCAGGGGTTCGGAACCGGGGGTCTATGGCTACACCTTC.

This clonotype showed up just a few times. The V gene is TRBV29-1, the J gene TRBJ2-7; D is tentatively TRBD1 or TRBD2 (5 bases each). V gave up 6 bases and J gave up 2 bases, with 14 bases separating them. Germline values: CDR1 SQVTM, CDR2 ANQGSEA. This CDR3 comprises 13 residues. CDR3 amino acids: CSVARGSPYEQYF. The CDR3 DNA follows: TGCAGCGTAGCCCGGGGCTCCCCCTACGAGCAGTACTTC.